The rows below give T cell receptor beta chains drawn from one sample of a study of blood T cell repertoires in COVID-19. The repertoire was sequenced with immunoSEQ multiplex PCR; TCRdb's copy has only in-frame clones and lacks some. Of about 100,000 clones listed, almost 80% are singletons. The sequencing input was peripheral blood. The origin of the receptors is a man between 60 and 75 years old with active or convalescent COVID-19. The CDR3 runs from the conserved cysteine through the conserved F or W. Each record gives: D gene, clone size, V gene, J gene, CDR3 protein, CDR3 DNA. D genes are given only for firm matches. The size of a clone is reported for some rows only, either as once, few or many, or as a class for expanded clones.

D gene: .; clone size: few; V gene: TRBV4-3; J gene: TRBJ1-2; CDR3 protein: CASSQDDGSPGYTF; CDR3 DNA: TGCGCCAGCAGCCAAGATGACGGGTCCCCCGGCTACACCTTC
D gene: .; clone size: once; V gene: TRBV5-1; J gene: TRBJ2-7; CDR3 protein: CASSLETAYEQYF; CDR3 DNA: TGCGCCAGCAGCTTGGAGACAGCATACGAGCAGTACTTC
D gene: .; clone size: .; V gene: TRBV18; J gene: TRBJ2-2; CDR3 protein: CASSPRGRENTGELFF; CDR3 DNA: TGTGCCAGCTCACCAAGGGGCAGGGAGAACACCGGGGAGCTGTTTTTT
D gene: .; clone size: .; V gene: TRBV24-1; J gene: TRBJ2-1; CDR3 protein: CATSSTVGVDNEQFF; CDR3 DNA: TGTGCCACCAGTTCCACTGTAGGGGTGGACAATGAGCAGTTCTTC
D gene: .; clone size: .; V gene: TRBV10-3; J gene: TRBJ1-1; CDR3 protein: CAISESGGRHSAEAFF; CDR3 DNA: TGTGCCATCAGTGAGTCGGGGGGACGGCATAGCGCTGAAGCTTTCTTT
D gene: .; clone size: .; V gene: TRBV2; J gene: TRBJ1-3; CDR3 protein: CASSDTSRGNTIYF; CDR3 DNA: TGTGCCAGCTCCGACACATCTCGGGGAAACACCATATATTTT
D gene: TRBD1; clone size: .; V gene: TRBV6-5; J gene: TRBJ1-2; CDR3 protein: CASSLQGDGYGYTF; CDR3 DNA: TGTGCCAGCAGCCTACAGGGGGATGGCTATGGCTACACCTTC
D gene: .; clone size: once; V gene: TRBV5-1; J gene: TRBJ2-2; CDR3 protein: CASGREGVIGELFF; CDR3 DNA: TGCGCCAGCGGTCGCGAGGGGGTGATCGGGGAGCTGTTTTTT
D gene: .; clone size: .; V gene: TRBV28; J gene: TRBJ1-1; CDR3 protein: CASSPGGGTGNTEAFF; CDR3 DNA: TGTGCCAGCAGCCCGGGCGGGGGTACAGGGAACACTGAAGCTTTCTTT
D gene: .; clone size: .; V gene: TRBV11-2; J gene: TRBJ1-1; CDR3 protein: CASTTLTGTEAFF; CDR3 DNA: TGTGCCAGTACTACTCTGACGGGCACTGAAGCTTTCTTT
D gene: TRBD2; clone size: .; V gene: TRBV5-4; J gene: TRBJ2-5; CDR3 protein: CASSTGTSVVETQYF; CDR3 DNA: TGTGCCAGCAGCACAGGGACTAGCGTCGTGGAGACCCAGTACTTC
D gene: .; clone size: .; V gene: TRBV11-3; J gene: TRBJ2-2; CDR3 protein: CASSPSANTGELFF; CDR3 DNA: TGTGCCAGCTCCCCGTCCGCGAACACCGGGGAGCTGTTTTTT
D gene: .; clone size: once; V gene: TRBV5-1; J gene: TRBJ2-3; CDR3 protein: CASSRELDTQYF; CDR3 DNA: TGCGCCAGCAGTCGGGAGTTAGATACGCAGTATTTT
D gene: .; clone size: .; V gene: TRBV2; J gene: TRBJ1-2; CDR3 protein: CASSGRVGNYGYTF; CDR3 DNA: TGTGCCAGCAGTGGGAGGGTGGGAAACTATGGCTACACCTTC
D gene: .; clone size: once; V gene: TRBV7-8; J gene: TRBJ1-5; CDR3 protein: CASSPRVNQPQHF; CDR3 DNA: TGTGCCAGCAGCCCCCGGGTCAATCAGCCCCAGCATTTT
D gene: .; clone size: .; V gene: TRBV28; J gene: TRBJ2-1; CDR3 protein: CASSGTRRYNEQFF; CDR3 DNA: TGTGCCAGCAGTGGGACACGTCGATACAATGAGCAGTTCTTC
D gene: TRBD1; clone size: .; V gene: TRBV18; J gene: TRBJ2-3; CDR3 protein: CASSGGQGSTDTQYF; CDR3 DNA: TGTGCCAGCTCGGGAGGACAGGGGAGCACAGATACGCAGTATTTT
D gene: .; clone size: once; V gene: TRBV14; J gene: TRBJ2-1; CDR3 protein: CASSQVGSGRNEQFF; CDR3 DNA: TGTGCCAGCAGCCAAGTGGGAAGCGGACGCAATGAGCAGTTCTTC
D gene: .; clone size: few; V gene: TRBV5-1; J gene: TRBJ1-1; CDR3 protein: CASSPRTDGKNTEAFF; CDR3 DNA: TGCGCCAGCAGCCCAAGGACCGACGGGAAGAACACTGAAGCTTTCTTT
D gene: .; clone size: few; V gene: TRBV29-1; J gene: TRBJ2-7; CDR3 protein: CSVPADLTYEQYF; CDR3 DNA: TGCAGCGTCCCAGCGGATCTAACCTACGAGCAGTACTTC
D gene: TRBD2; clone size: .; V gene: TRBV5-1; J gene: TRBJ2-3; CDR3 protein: CASSLGTSTTDTQYF; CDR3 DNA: TGCGCCAGCAGCTTGGGGACTAGCACCACAGATACGCAGTATTTT
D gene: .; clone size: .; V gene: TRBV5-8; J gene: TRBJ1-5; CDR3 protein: CASSLDTGVVPQHF; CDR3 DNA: TGTGCCAGCAGCTTGGACACCGGGGTCGTGCCCCAGCATTTT
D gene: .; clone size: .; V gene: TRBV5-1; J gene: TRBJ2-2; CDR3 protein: CASSAENAGGELFF; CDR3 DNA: TGCGCCAGCAGCGCGGAAAATGCTGGCGGGGAGCTGTTTTTT
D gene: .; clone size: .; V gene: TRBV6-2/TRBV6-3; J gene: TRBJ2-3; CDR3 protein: CASSGLFSADTQYF; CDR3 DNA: TGTGCCAGCAGTGGACTCTTCAGCGCAGATACGCAGTATTTT
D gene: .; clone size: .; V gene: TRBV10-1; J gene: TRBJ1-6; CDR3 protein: CPPRRQVFYNSPLHF; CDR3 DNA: TGCCCCCCCAGACGACAGGTTTTCTATAATTCACCCCTCCACTTT
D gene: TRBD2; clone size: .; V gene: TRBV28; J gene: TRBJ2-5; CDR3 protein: CASSFSLGGSGLRETQYF; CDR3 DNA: TGTGCCAGCAGTTTTTCGTTGGGCGGGAGCGGTTTACGTGAGACCCAGTACTTC
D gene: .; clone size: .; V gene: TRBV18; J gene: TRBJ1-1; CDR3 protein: CASSSFTDTEAFF; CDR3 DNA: TGTGCCAGCTCATCATTTACAGACACTGAAGCTTTCTTT
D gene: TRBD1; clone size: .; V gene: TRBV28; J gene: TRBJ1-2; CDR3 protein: CASSFEDRDYGYTF; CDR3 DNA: TGTGCCAGCAGTTTTGAGGACAGGGACTATGGCTACACCTTC
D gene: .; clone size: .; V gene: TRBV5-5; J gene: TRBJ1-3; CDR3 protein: CASSLRWSQGSGNTIYF; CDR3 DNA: TGTGCCAGCAGCTTGCGGTGGTCCCAGGGCTCTGGAAACACCATATATTTT
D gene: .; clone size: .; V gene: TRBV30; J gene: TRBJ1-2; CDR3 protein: CAWERHRWFF; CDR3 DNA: TGTGCCTGGGAGAGGCACAGGTGGTTCTTC
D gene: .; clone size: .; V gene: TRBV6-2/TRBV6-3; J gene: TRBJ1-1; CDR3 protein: CASSYWLNTEAFF; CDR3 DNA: TGTGCCAGCAGTTATTGGCTGAACACTGAAGCTTTCTTT
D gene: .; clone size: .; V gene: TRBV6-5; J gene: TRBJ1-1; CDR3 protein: CASSYREGNTEAFF; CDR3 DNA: TGTGCCAGCAGTTACCGGGAAGGTAACACTGAAGCTTTCTTT
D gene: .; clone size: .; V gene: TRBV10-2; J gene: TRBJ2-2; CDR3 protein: CATSTDITGELFF; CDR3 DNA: TGCGCCACCTCGACAGACATTACCGGGGAGCTGTTTTTT
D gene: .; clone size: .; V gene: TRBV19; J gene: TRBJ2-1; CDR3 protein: CASSSGTPYNEQFF; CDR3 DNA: TGTGCCAGTAGTTCCGGGACTCCTTACAATGAGCAGTTCTTC
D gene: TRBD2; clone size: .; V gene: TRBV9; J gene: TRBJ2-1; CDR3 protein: CASSPPLAGGLKFF; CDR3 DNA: TGTGCCAGCAGCCCTCCCCTAGCGGGAGGGCTGAAGTTCTTC
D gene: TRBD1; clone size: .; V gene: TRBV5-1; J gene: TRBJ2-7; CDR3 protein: CASRFNDRGWSEQYF; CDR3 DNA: TGCGCCAGCAGATTCAACGACAGGGGTTGGTCCGAGCAGTACTTC
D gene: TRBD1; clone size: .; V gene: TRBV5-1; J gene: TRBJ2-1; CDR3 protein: CASSTDRSSYNEQFF; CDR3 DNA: TGCGCCAGCAGCACGGACAGGAGCTCCTACAATGAGCAGTTCTTC